Sequencing of this T cell receptor (beta chain) was carried out in a study of blood T cell repertoires in COVID-19. The wider study: Samples representing acute and convalescent COVID-19 were sourced from the United States, Italy and Spain.

This CDR3 comprises 16 residues. Germline V gene lookup returns CDR1 KGHSH and CDR2 LQKENI. V lost 0 bases and J lost 5, with 14 bases in between. TCRdb's copy holds only in-frame clones and misses some; the assay was immunoSEQ multiplex PCR. Seen here are over 90,000 clones, roughly nine tenths observed once, and the top ten hold under 20%. V gene TRBV18 combines with J gene TRBJ1-3; no clear D gene. The sequencing sample was made of peripheral blood. This clonotype originated in an elderly woman in a cohort sampled during active COVID-19. CDR3 coding DNA: TGTGCCAGCTCACCACCGAGCGAGACCGTGAGAAACACCATATATTTT. Translating it yields CASSPPSETVRNTIYF. Together with reference TRBV18 and TRBJ1-3, the CDR3 gives the full variable domain: NAGVMQNPRHLVRRRGQEARLRCSPMKGHSHVYWYRQLPEEGLKFMVYLQKENIIDESGMPKERFSAEFPKEGPSILRIQQVVRGDSAAYFCASSPPSETVRNTIYFGEGSWLTVV.